This is a list of T cell receptor beta chains from one sample in a study of T cell changes during pregnancy in multiple sclerosis. Data came from immunoSEQ multiplex PCR; TCRdb stores just in-frame clones and leaves some out. This sample has about 75,000 clones, with approximately 90% found just once. Sample: CD4+ T cells from peripheral blood mononuclear cells, taken before pregnancy. Receptors originate from a female donor with multiple sclerosis, enrolled in a pregnancy study. Both conserved end residues are part of each CDR3. Fields, in order: CDR3 protein, CDR3 DNA, clone size, V gene, J gene, D gene. The D gene is left open where the match is weak. The size of a clone is reported for some rows only, either as once, few or many, or as a class for expanded clones.

CDR3aa: CASRGPGGVHGELFF
CDR3nt: TGTGCCAGCAGGGGCCCAGGGGGAGTCCACGGGGAGCTGTTTTTT
abundance: NA
v_gene: TRBV7-9
j_gene: TRBJ2-2
d_gene: TRBD1

CDR3aa: CASRLVRFGSEAFF
CDR3nt: TGTGCAAGTCGCTTAGTGCGGTTTGGCAGTGAAGCTTTCTTT
abundance: NA
v_gene: TRBV12-2
j_gene: TRBJ1-1
d_gene: NA

CDR3aa: CAIFGGKSTDTQYF
CDR3nt: TGTGCCATCTTCGGCGGGAAGAGCACAGATACGCAGTATTTT
abundance: once
v_gene: TRBV10-3
j_gene: TRBJ2-3
d_gene: NA

CDR3aa: CASSSGALGTEAFF
CDR3nt: TGTGCCAGCAGCTCAGGGGCGCTGGGCACTGAAGCTTTCTTT
abundance: NA
v_gene: TRBV11-1
j_gene: TRBJ1-1
d_gene: NA

CDR3aa: CASRRDRETEAFF
CDR3nt: TGTGCCAGCAGAAGGGACAGGGAAACTGAAGCTTTCTTT
abundance: NA
v_gene: TRBV2
j_gene: TRBJ1-1
d_gene: TRBD1

CDR3aa: CASSSYSGNTQYF
CDR3nt: TGTGCCAGCAGCTCATATAGCGGGAATACGCAGTATTTT
abundance: NA
v_gene: TRBV7-8
j_gene: TRBJ2-3
d_gene: TRBD2

CDR3aa: CASSLDLWGRPSTGTQYF
CDR3nt: TGTGCCAGCAGCTTAGATTTATGGGGGAGGCCGTCAACGGGTACGCAGTATTTT
abundance: NA
v_gene: TRBV7-2
j_gene: TRBJ2-3
d_gene: NA

CDR3aa: CASSSVTRGNTIYF
CDR3nt: TGTGCCAGCAGCTCAGTGACAAGGGGAAACACCATATATTTT
abundance: NA
v_gene: TRBV7-9
j_gene: TRBJ1-3
d_gene: NA

CDR3aa: CASSVGQGLGETQYF
CDR3nt: TGTGCCAGCAGCGTAGGCCAGGGACTTGGGGAGACCCAGTACTTC
abundance: NA
v_gene: TRBV9
j_gene: TRBJ2-5
d_gene: NA

CDR3aa: CASSWRPGLASDEQFF
CDR3nt: TGTGCCAGCAGCTGGAGGCCGGGACTAGCTTCCGATGAGCAGTTCTTC
abundance: NA
v_gene: TRBV7-8
j_gene: TRBJ2-1
d_gene: TRBD2

CDR3aa: CASSYRGSDEKLFF
CDR3nt: TGTGCCAGCAGCTACAGGGGTTCAGATGAAAAACTGTTTTTT
abundance: NA
v_gene: TRBV11-3
j_gene: TRBJ1-4
d_gene: TRBD1

CDR3aa: CASSPRTGMGNQPQHF
CDR3nt: TGTGCCAGTAGTCCAAGGACAGGTATGGGCAATCAGCCCCAGCATTTT
abundance: once
v_gene: TRBV19
j_gene: TRBJ1-5
d_gene: TRBD1

CDR3aa: CASSTISRITQYF
CDR3nt: TGTGCCAGCAGTACAATCTCGAGGATAACCCAGTACTTC
abundance: NA
v_gene: TRBV28
j_gene: TRBJ2-5
d_gene: NA

CDR3aa: CSVEDRLTGTTDTQYF
CDR3nt: TGCAGCGTTGAAGACCGGCTGACAGGGACCACAGATACGCAGTATTTT
abundance: NA
v_gene: TRBV29-1
j_gene: TRBJ2-3
d_gene: TRBD1

CDR3aa: CASSATGFNEKLFF
CDR3nt: TGTGCCAGCAGTGCTACAGGCTTTAATGAAAAACTGTTTTTT
abundance: NA
v_gene: TRBV6-5
j_gene: TRBJ1-4
d_gene: NA

CDR3aa: CASSLVTPGQQYSNQPQHF
CDR3nt: TGTGCCAGCAGCTTAGTAACGCCGGGACAGCAGTATAGCAATCAGCCCCAGCATTTT
abundance: NA
v_gene: TRBV7-9
j_gene: TRBJ1-5
d_gene: TRBD1